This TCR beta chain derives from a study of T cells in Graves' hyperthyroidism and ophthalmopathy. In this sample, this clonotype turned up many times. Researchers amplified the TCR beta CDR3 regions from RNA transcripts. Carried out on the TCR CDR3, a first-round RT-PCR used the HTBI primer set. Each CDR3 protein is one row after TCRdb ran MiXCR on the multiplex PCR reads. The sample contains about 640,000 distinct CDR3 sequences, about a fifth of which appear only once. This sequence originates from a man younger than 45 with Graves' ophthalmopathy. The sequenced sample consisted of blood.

The CDR3 spells CASGPQGASYNEQFF. Here the CDR3 DNA reads TGCGCCAGCGGCCCACAAGGTGCGTCCTACAATGAGCAGTTCTTC. The chain has TRBV5-1 and TRBJ2-1; D ambiguous. Deletions cut 7 bases from V and 1 base from J, with 15 bases between. Germline V lookup: CDR1 SGHRS, CDR2 YFSETQ. The CDR3 contains 15 residues. The entire variable domain, with the rest obtained from reference TRBV5-1 and TRBJ2-1, is as follows: KAGVTQTPRYLIKTRGQQVTLSCSPISGHRSVSWYQQTPGQGLQFLFEYFSETQRNKGNFPGRFSGRQFSNSRSEMNVSTLELGDSALYLCASGPQGASYNEQFFGPGTRLTVL.